This TCR beta chain was obtained from a study of cytomegalovirus exposure and HLA in healthy donors. The CDR3 loop spans 12 amino acids. Between the trimmed V and J ends, which lost 4 bases and 9 bases, there was a span of 13 bases. The germline CDR1 and CDR2 sequences are SGHNT and YENEEA. Researchers ran the PCR with 60 Vbeta and 13 Jbeta primers. Sequencing used immunoSEQ multiplex PCR; TCRdb keeps in-frame clones, though not all of them. The listing contains fewer than 70,000 clones. V gene TRBV11-3 combines with J gene TRBJ2-7; possible D gene TRBD1, 6 bases. The sequenced material came from PBMCs. The TCR comes from a man younger than 40 in good health and CMV-seropositive. Here the CDR3 DNA reads TGTGCCAGCAGCTCAAGGACAGAGCCGCAGTACTTC. Translated: CASSSRTEPQYF.